This T cell receptor beta chain was profiled in a study of Graves' ophthalmopathy and Graves' hyperthyroidism. RNA served as the template for amplifying TCR beta CDR3 regions. The authors performed first-round RT-PCR with HTBI primers and then a second-round multiplex PCR. Each CDR3 protein gets one entry after TCRdb re-called the multiplex PCR reads with MiXCR. The table lists over a million distinct CDR3 sequences, 35% to 40% of them singletons. This CDR3 region has 12 residues. Germline V gene data show CDR1 as ENHRY and CDR2 as SYGVKD. Trimming took 1 base from V and 8 from J, leaving 8 bases between them. New diagnoses, under 2 months' duration, and ages 18 to 65 characterized the hyperthyroidism patients. A diagnosis was made from clinical symptoms together with serum thyroxine, TRAb, thyroid ultrasound and orbital computed tomography.

This chain links TRBV10-3 with TRBJ1-1, with no clear D. This TCR was sampled from an adult man with Graves' hyperthyroidism. The sample was peripheral blood or thyroid tissue (not recorded which). The CDR3 region has the DNA TGTGCCATCAGTGAGTACTGGGAAGAAGCTTTCTTT. Its translation: CAISEYWEEAFF.